What follows are 19 T cell receptor beta chains derived from one specimen sequenced in a study of T-cell memory formation after mild COVID-19. From the 5' RACE reads, TCRdb called clonotypes with MiXCR, one entry per CDR3 protein. Here the sample spans about 210,000 distinct CDR3 sequences, 27% being singletons. The material sequenced was PBMCs or a T cell subset sorted from them (not recorded which). All receptors derive from an adult woman who had mild COVID-19 (a few samples of this study predate the infection). Cell type and time point are not known.

There are a few counts of this clonotype. The rearrangement joins TRBV20-1 to TRBJ1-2; TRBD1 is a possible D gene (5 bases). This CDR3 is 13 amino acids long. The ends were cut back, 8 bases at V and 5 bases at J, with 18 bases in the middle. Looked up from germline, CDR1 is DFQATT and CDR2 is SNEGSKA (reference sequence). CDR3 loop: CSTDSPKGYGYTF. CDR3 nucleotides: TGCAGTACTGACAGTCCTAAGGGGTATGGCTACACCTTC.

The table lists this clonotype with a few counts. This chain uses TRBV5-1 with TRBJ1-2, with 10 bases fitting TRBD1. Germline loops: CDR1 SGHRS, CDR2 YFSETQ. V lost 4 bases, J lost 7 bases, and 7 bases stayed unmatched. The CDR3 spans 14 residues. The CDR3 sequence is CASSKRTGGSGYTF. The CDR3 DNA reads TGCGCCAGCAGCAAAAGGACAGGGGGAAGTGGCTACACCTTC. Together with reference TRBV5-1 and TRBJ1-2, the CDR3 gives the full variable domain: KAGVTQTPRYLIKTRGQQVTLSCSPISGHRSVSWYQQTPGQGLQFLFEYFSETQRNKGNFPGRFSGRQFSNSRSEMNVSTLELGDSALYLCASSKRTGGSGYTFGSGTRLTVV.

This clonotype was counted ten times or more. The chain recombines TRBV4-1 with TRBJ2-2, with unresolved D. The CDR3 runs 13 residues. Looked up from germline, CDR1 is MGHRA and CDR2 is YSYEKL. The germline V and J ends were trimmed by 4 bases and 0 bases, with 3 bases remaining between them. In DNA, the CDR3 is TGCGCCAGCAGCCCTGCGAACACCGGGGAGCTGTTTTTT. It translates to CASSPANTGELFF.

The chain couples TRBV11-1 to TRBJ1-5, with D possibly TRBD1 on 5 matching bases. CDR3 length equals 17 residues. Germline CDR1 reads SGHAT; CDR2 reads FQDESV (reference sequence). Trimming shortened V by 4 bases and J by 1 base, and 17 bases separated the two germline ends. CDR3 amino acids: CASSWTGAEVSNQPQHF. DNA of the CDR3: TGTGCCAGCAGCTGGACCGGGGCAGAGGTGAGCAATCAGCCCCAGCATTTT.

The V gene is TRBV3-1, the J gene TRBJ2-7; no firm D call. Trimming removed 4 bases at V and 1 base at J, with 14 bases between. This CDR3 spans 15 amino acids. Germline lookup yields CDR1 LGHDT and CDR2 YNNKEL (reference sequence). CDR3 protein: CASSLRGDNSYEQYF. Here the CDR3 DNA reads TGTGCCAGCAGCCTAAGAGGAGACAATTCCTACGAGCAGTACTTC.

The CDR3 here is CASSGYGYTF. In DNA form, the CDR3 reads TGTGCCAGCAGCGGCTATGGCTACACCTTC. The chain recombines TRBV4-2 with TRBJ1-2, with D hard to call. Trimming left V 5 bases short and J 4 bases short, with 2 bases between. The germline V gene has CDR1 LGHNA and CDR2 YNFKEQ. This CDR3 region has 10 residues.

This chain uses TRBV4-1 with TRBJ2-7; 7 positions match TRBD1. CDR1 is MGHRA and CDR2 is YSYEKL in the germline V gene. The CDR3 has 17 amino acids. Trimming at V came to 0 bases and at J to 2 bases, leaving 10 bases not matched to a gene. This CDR3 reads CASSQEGWGTATYEQYF. The CDR3 nucleotides read TGCGCCAGCAGCCAAGAGGGGTGGGGGACAGCAACCTACGAGCAGTACTTC.

The rearrangement uses TRBV7-8 and TRBJ1-5, with D perhaps matching TRBD1 (5 bases). The CDR3 consists of 16 residues. Per germline, CDR1 SGHVS and CDR2 FQNEAQ. Trimming removed 0 bases from V and 4 bases from J, with 13 bases in between. As DNA, the CDR3 is TGTGCCAGCAGCTTAGCGAGGCAGGGTTGGAATCAGCCCCAGCATTTT. This codes for CASSLARQGWNQPQHF.

The sample holds one count of this clonotype. The chain combines TRBV12-3 or TRBV12-4 with TRBJ1-1, with D uncertain. The CDR3 length is 11 residues. The V end lost 6 bases, the J end lost 7 bases, and 9 bases lay between the germline ends. The CDR3 DNA reads as TGTGCCAGCAGGAACAGATTTGAAGCTTTCTTT. Its protein product is CASRNRFEAFF.

This clonotype came up a few times. This chain joins TRBV6-1 and TRBJ1-1, with D possibly being TRBD1 (6 bases). The germline CDR1 and CDR2 sequences are MNHNS and SASEGT. Trimming stripped 2 bases from V and 3 bases from J, with 13 bases between. The CDR3 runs to 15 residues. The CDR3 coding sequence is TGTGCCAGCAGTGAAAAACGGGGGCTTGACACTGAAGCTTTCTTT. Protein: CASSEKRGLDTEAFF.

This clonotype was detected only a few times. J is TRBJ2-5 and V is TRBV21-1; the table's TRBD2 call for D was not verified on the DNA. TRBV21-1 is noted as a pseudogene. CDR3 length: 16 amino acids. The CDR3 nucleotides read TGTGCCAGCAGCCCTAGACTAGCGGGAGTACTTGAGACCCAGTACTTC. Its protein product is CASSPRLAGVLETQYF.

This chain joins TRBV24-1 and TRBJ1-5, with 7 bases aligning to TRBD1. J lost 0 bases, V lost 1 base, and 17 bases had no gene match. The CDR3 contains 21 residues. Per the germline V gene, CDR1 is KGHDR and CDR2 is SFDVKD. Written as DNA, the CDR3 is TGTGCCACCAGTGATTTTCCCCATCTGGTCCCGACAGGGAATAGCAATCAGCCCCAGCATTTT. Amino acids: CATSDFPHLVPTGNSNQPQHF.

This clonotype was counted many times. The chain has TRBV3-1 and TRBJ2-1; D not certain. V was shortened by 0 bases and J by 1 base, with 10 bases between the two germline ends. The CDR3 has 16 residues. From germline, CDR1 is LGHDT and CDR2 YNNKEL (reference sequence). DNA of the CDR3: TGTGCCAGCAGCCAAGATCTGAGCGCGTCCTACAATGAGCAGTTCTTC. Residues: CASSQDLSASYNEQFF.

This clonotype was found a few times. This chain links TRBV20-1 with TRBJ2-3; TRBD2 agrees at 12 bases. Germline assignment: CDR1 DFQATT and CDR2 SNEGSKA (reference sequence). Trimming cost V 0 bases and J 4 bases; bases outside gene matches: 8. CDR3 size: 17 residues. The CDR3 loop is CSARDLSRLAGADTQYF. The DNA of the CDR3 is TGCAGTGCTAGAGATTTGTCCCGACTAGCGGGAGCAGATACGCAGTATTTT.

This clonotype showed up just a few times. CDR3 DNA sequence: TGTGCCAGCAGCTTCGACTCCGACTCTGGAAACACCATATATTTT. This encodes CASSFDSDSGNTIYF. The chain employs TRBV7-6 and TRBJ1-3; D is undetermined. Looked up from germline, CDR1 is SGHVS and CDR2 is FNYEAQ. The CDR3 has 15 amino acids. V shed 3 bases and J shed 0 bases, with 9 bases lying between them. Full variable domain (remainder filled in from reference TRBV7-6 and TRBJ1-3): GAGVSQSPRYKVTKRGQDVALRCDPISGHVSLYWYRQALGQGPEFLTYFNYEAQQDKSGLPNDRFSAERPEGSISTLTIQRTEQRDSAMYRCASSFDSDSGNTIYFGEGSWLTVV.

The V call is TRBV24-1, the J call TRBJ1-2; 10 bases are shared with TRBD1. Germline CDR1 is KGHDR and CDR2 is SFDVKD. The CDR3 is 15 amino acids. J lost 6 bases, V lost 4 bases, and 7 bases had no gene match. CDR3 nucleotide sequence: TGTGCCACCAGTGACCCCGACAGGGGGCCGGATGGCTACACCTTC. Protein sequence: CATSDPDRGPDGYTF.

This chain uses TRBV5-5 with TRBJ2-7; a possible D gene is TRBD2 (6 bases). Per germline, CDR1 SGHKS and CDR2 YYEKEE (reference sequence). There are 13 residues in the CDR3. Trimming removed 1 base from V and 3 bases from J, with 8 bases in between. CDR3 nucleotides: TGTGCCAGCAGCTTGATGGGGGGCTACGAGCAGTACTTC. Protein product: CASSLMGGYEQYF.

This clonotype was seen only a few times. The chain combines TRBV12-3 or TRBV12-4 with TRBJ2-1, with TRBD1 matching 10 bases. This CDR3 is 17 amino acids long. V shed 5 bases and J 8 bases; nucleotides not matched to a gene: 15. CDR3 loop: CASSQTRQGATVDEQFF. In nucleotides, the CDR3 is TGTGCCAGCAGTCAAACCCGACAGGGGGCTACAGTGGATGAGCAGTTCTTC.

The table lists this clonotype with a few counts. The V call is TRBV15, the J call TRBJ2-7, with a tentative D call TRBD2 (7 bases). Germline V lookup: CDR1 LNHNV, CDR2 YYDKDF (reference sequence). The CDR3 is 14 residues long. Deletions cut 0 bases from V and 5 bases from J, with 11 bases between. CDR3 sequence: CATSRDTGRDEQYF. The CDR3 nucleotides read TGTGCCACCAGCAGAGATACAGGGAGGGACGAGCAGTACTTC.